Presented here are 8 T cell receptor beta chains from one specimen sequenced in a study of T-cell reconstitution after alpha-beta-depleted transplantation in children. Unique molecular identifiers were built into the TCRbeta library. A single record per CDR3 protein comes from TCRdb applying MiXCR to the PCR reads. The table lists some 500,000 distinct CDR3 sequences, about 17% of them singletons. The sequencing here drew on PBMCs from the stem cell graft donor, taken from the stem cell graft. The receptors stem from a human donor who donated a stem cell graft to a child with acute lymphoblastic leukemia.

V and J are TRBV4-1 and TRBJ2-7; no clear D gene. Looked up from germline, CDR1 is MGHRA and CDR2 is YSYEKL. Trimming took 0 bases from V and 7 from J, leaving 13 bases between them. This CDR3 region has 14 residues. The CDR3: CASSQDVGFEEQYF. In DNA, the CDR3 is TGCGCCAGCAGCCAAGATGTGGGTTTTGAGGAGCAGTACTTC.

V gene TRBV28 combines with J gene TRBJ1-2, with no clear D. The CDR3 sequence is 15 residues long. Trimming took 8 bases from V and 1 from J, leaving 17 bases between them. Germline V lookup: CDR1 MDHEN, CDR2 SYDVKM. The CDR3 DNA sequence: TGTGCCAGCCTCCCCGTGGACCGGAATAACTATGGCTACACCTTC. Translated: CASLPVDRNNYGYTF.

A few counts support this clonotype. The chain is built from TRBV29-1 and TRBJ1-2; D is ambiguous. The V end lost 6 bases, the J end lost 1 base, and 12 bases lay between the germline ends. Germline CDR1 reads SQVTM; CDR2 reads ANQGSEA. This CDR3 comprises 13 residues. The CDR3 nucleotides read TGCAGCGTGAGGACGGAACATAACTATGGCTACACCTTC. It codes for CSVRTEHNYGYTF.

This clonotype was counted only a few times. V gene TRBV5-1 combines with J gene TRBJ2-5; no definite D call. Germline V gene lookup returns CDR1 SGHRS and CDR2 YFSETQ. The CDR3 consists of 14 residues. V was trimmed by 0 bases and J by 3 bases, leaving 9 bases between them. CDR3: CASSLETPKETQYF. The CDR3 coding sequence is TGCGCCAGCAGCTTGGAGACTCCTAAAGAGACCCAGTACTTC.

This clonotype has just a few counts. The rearrangement joins TRBV3-1 to TRBJ2-3; D gene unclear. V lost 0 bases to trimming and J lost 5 bases, with 9 bases between them. Germline V CDR1 and CDR2: LGHDT, YNNKEL (reference sequence). This CDR3 is 14 amino acids long. Here the CDR3 reads CASSQDFAEDTQYF. CDR3 coding DNA: TGTGCCAGCAGCCAAGATTTCGCGGAAGATACGCAGTATTTT.

This clonotype was counted at least ten times. The chain recombines TRBV6-1 with TRBJ2-3, with a weak D call TRBD2 (5 bases). The CDR3 runs to 15 residues. V was cut by 0 bases and J by 0 bases, with 7 bases left in between. Germline V CDR1 and CDR2: MNHNS, SASEGT. CDR3 residues: CASSEAGVSTDTQYF. In nucleotides, the CDR3 is TGTGCCAGCAGTGAAGCGGGAGTGAGCACAGATACGCAGTATTTT.

Only a few counts were recorded for this clonotype. The J gene is TRBJ2-1, the V gene TRBV7-8; 9 nucleotides match TRBD2. The germline gives CDR1 SGHVS, CDR2 FQNEAQ. The V segment lost 4 bases and the J segment 4 bases; nucleotides outside the gene matches: 8. This CDR3 is 16 amino acids long. The CDR3 loop reads CASSSPSGLAYNEQFF. In nucleotides, the CDR3 is TGTGCCAGCAGCTCCCCGAGCGGACTAGCGTACAATGAGCAGTTCTTC.

This clonotype turned up a few times. CDR3 DNA sequence: TGCAGTGCTAGAGATGAACGGGAGGCGGTCACAGATACGCAGTATTTT. Encoded protein: CSARDEREAVTDTQYF. The chain is built from TRBV20-1 and TRBJ2-3; TRBD2 aligns across 7 bases. There are 16 residues in the CDR3. The V segment lost 0 bases and the J segment 2 bases; nucleotides outside the gene matches: 8. Germline CDR1 DFQATT, CDR2 SNEGSKA (reference sequence).